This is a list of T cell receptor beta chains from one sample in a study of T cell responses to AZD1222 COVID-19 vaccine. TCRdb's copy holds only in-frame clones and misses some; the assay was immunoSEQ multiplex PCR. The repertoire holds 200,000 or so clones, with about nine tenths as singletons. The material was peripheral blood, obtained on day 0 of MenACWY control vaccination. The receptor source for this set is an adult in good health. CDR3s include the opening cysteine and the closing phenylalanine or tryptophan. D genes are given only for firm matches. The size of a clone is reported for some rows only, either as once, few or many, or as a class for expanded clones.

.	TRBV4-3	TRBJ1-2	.	TGCGCCAGCAGCCAAGATTTTCGGGGGGTAGATGGCTACACCTTC	CASSQDFRGVDGYTF
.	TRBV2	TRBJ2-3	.	TGTGCCAGCAGGTGGAGTACAGATACGCAGTATTTT	CASRWSTDTQYF
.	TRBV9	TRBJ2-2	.	TGTGCCAGCAGCGTAGGGGGCTTAAAGAACGGGGAGCTGTTTTTT	CASSVGGLKNGELFF
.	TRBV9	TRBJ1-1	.	TGTGCCAGCAGCGTGAAGGGGGATGGGACTGAAGCTTTCTTT	CASSVKGDGTEAFF
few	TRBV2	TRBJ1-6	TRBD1	TGTGCCAGCAGTGGGCCCAGACAGGGTTTTGGATCACCCCTCCACTTT	CASSGPRQGFGSPLHF
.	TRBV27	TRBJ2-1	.	TGTGCCAGCAGTTTGGGGACTTATAATGAGCAGTTCTTC	CASSLGTYNEQFF
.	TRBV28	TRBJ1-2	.	TGTGCCAGCACCTCCTCCCACTATGGCTACACCTTC	CASTSSHYGYTF
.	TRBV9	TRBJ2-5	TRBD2	TGTGCCAGCAGCGTAGCGACTAGCGGGATGGAGACCCAGTACTTC	CASSVATSGMETQYF
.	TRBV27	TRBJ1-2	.	TGTGCCAGCAGTTTATCTCTGGGAACCTATGGCTACACCTTC	CASSLSLGTYGYTF
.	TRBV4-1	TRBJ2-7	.	TGCGCCAGCAGCCAAGACGAAACCCTCTACGAGCAGTACTTC	CASSQDETLYEQYF
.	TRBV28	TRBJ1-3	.	TGTGCCAGCAGTAGGGGTGGTACGGGAAACACCATATATTTT	CASSRGGTGNTIYF
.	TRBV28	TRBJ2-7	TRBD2	TGTGCCAGCAGTTTTTCGACTAGCGGGAGTTTCGAGCAGTACTTC	CASSFSTSGSFEQYF
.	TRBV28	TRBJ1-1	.	TGTGCCAGCAGTCGTTCCGGGGGCACTGAAGCTTTCTTT	CASSRSGGTEAFF
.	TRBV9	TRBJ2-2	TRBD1	TGTGCCAGCAGTTGGACAGGGGCCGGGGAGCTGTTTTTT	CASSWTGAGELFF
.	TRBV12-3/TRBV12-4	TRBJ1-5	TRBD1	TGTGCCAGCAGTTCAACTCAGGGGGCGGACCAGCATTTT	CASSSTQGADQHF
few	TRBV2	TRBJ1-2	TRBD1	TGTGCCAGCAGTGAAGCGCTTCGGGGTTTAGGGGGCGGCGGCTACACCTTC	CASSEALRGLGGGGYTF
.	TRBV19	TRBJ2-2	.	TGTGCCAGTAGTGCCTTCCCTGCCTTCACCGGGGAGCTGTTTTTT	CASSAFPAFTGELFF
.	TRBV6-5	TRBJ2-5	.	TGTGCCAGCAGTTCGCAGGAGCGAGAGACCCAGTACTTC	CASSSQERETQYF
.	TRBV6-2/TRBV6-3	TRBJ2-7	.	TGTGCCAGCAGTCCGACAGGTTCATCCTACGAGCAGTACTTC	CASSPTGSSYEQYF
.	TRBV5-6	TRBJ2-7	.	TGTGCCAGCAGCACCGGGACTTCCTACGAGCAGTACTTC	CASSTGTSYEQYF
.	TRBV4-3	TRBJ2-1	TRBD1	TGCGCCAGCAGCCAAGATAGGCAGGACAGGGGGAATGAGCAGTTCTTC	CASSQDRQDRGNEQFF
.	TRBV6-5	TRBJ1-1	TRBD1	TGTGCCAGCAGCTCAGGACAGGGCCCTGAAGCTTTCTTT	CASSSGQGPEAFF
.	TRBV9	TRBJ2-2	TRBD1	TGTGCCAGCAGCGTAGTCGGACAGGCCGGCGGGGAGCTGTTTTTT	CASSVVGQAGGELFF
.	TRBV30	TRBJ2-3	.	TGTGCCCGGACAAGAGGGGGAAGTGGCACAGATACGCAGTATTTT	CARTRGGSGTDTQYF
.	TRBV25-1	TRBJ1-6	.	TGTGCCAGCAGTGAATATGGTAGGGGGAAAAATTCACCCCTCCACTTT	CASSEYGRGKNSPLHF
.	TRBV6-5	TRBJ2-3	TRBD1	TGTGCCAGCAGTCCGAACGACAGGGTCACAGATACGCAGTATTTT	CASSPNDRVTDTQYF
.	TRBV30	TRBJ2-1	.	TGTGCCTGGAACAGGGCGGTCTACAATGAGCAGTTCTTC	CAWNRAVYNEQFF
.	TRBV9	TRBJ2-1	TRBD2	TGTGCCAGCAGCCGAGCCGGGACTAGCTCCTACAATGAGCAGTTCTTC	CASSRAGTSSYNEQFF
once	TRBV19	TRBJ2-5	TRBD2	TGTGCCAGTAGGACGCGGGAGAGTAAGATGGAGACCCAGTACTTC	CASRTRESKMETQYF
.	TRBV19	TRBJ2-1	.	TGTGCCAGTAGTATTATAGGACTTAGGCGGTACAATGAGCAGTTCTTC	CASSIIGLRRYNEQFF